These T cell receptor beta chains were read from a single sample in a study of response to subunit inactivated influenza vaccine. TCRdb passed the RT-PCR reads through MiXCR, listing each CDR3 protein once. The sample has 550,000 to 800,000 distinct CDR3 sequences; about 14% are singletons. The material was PBMCs from blood, obtained roughly 2 weeks before vaccination. The source is a man over 45 who received an inactivated influenza vaccine. CDR3s leave out the opening cysteine and the closing phenylalanine or tryptophan. The order of the fields is J gene, D gene, V gene, CDR3 length, clone size, CDR3 protein. The D gene is left open where the match is weak. Size is omitted from some rows. Given values are once, few, many or a class for expanded clones.

>TRBJ2-5|-|TRBV12-3/TRBV12-4|11|-
ASSLWKQETQY
>TRBJ2-5|-|TRBV7-2|11|-
ASSYRREETQY
>TRBJ1-2|TRBD1|TRBV6-6|11|few
AGTKTGGVGYT
>TRBJ2-7|TRBD2|TRBV3-1|14|few
ASSWRTSGGAGEQY
>TRBJ2-4|TRBD2|TRBV27|14|few
ASSLSGLAGENIQY
>TRBJ2-7|-|TRBV25-1|13|-
ASSDPSLRSYEQY
>TRBJ2-1|TRBD2|TRBV2|13|many
ASSVLSGTYNEQF
>TRBJ2-7|-|TRBV5-5|14|few
ASSLKSRLADYEQY
>TRBJ2-3|-|TRBV11-2|10|few
ASSLTYDTQY
>TRBJ2-1|TRBD1|TRBV11-2|13|few
ASSLGTGVGNEQF
>TRBJ2-5|TRBD1|TRBV7-9|13|-
ASSLAGQVVETQY
>TRBJ2-1|TRBD2|TRBV11-1|16|few
ASSLVGAGTSGRHEQF
>TRBJ2-1|TRBD2|TRBV10-3|15|few
AISSLRGTSISNEQF
>TRBJ1-6|TRBD1|TRBV20-1|12|-
SASKGANNSPLH
>TRBJ2-7|-|TRBV28|13|-
ASTIGTRAPYEQY
>TRBJ2-7|TRBD1|TRBV12-3/TRBV12-4|14|-
ASSLAWDRGLGEQY
>TRBJ2-7|-|TRBV12-3/TRBV12-4|11|few
ASSLGGGSEQY
>TRBJ2-5|-|TRBV20-1|11|once
SARKGLAETQY
>TRBJ1-5|TRBD1|TRBV27|12|-
ASRKGQGNQPQH
>TRBJ1-3|-|TRBV27|11|-
ASSSEGRNTIY
>TRBJ2-7|-|TRBV9|14|few
ASSVVAGGSTYEQY
>TRBJ1-6|-|TRBV10-2|11|many
ASSARSNSPLH
>TRBJ2-7|TRBD1|TRBV28|14|few
ASTDSPGQGNDEQY
>TRBJ2-3|-|TRBV12-3/TRBV12-4|13|-
ASSRPRQGQDTQY
>TRBJ1-5|-|TRBV20-1|11|few
SATQGTTQPQH
>TRBJ2-3|TRBD1|TRBV6-5|14|once
ASSYAGQGAADTQY
>TRBJ2-2|TRBD1|TRBV5-1|13|few
ASSSQGIGTGELF
>TRBJ2-1|-|TRBV28|12|-
ASKPPIRANEQF
>TRBJ1-5|-|TRBV20-1|12|-
SARDPSSNQPQH
>TRBJ2-2|TRBD1|TRBV5-1|14|-
ASSLARTGRTGELF
>TRBJ2-1|-|TRBV27|13|-
ASSLTRLYDNEQF
>TRBJ2-7|TRBD2|TRBV6-5|14|-
ASSYSLAGGPYEQY
>TRBJ1-5|-|TRBV12-3/TRBV12-4|11|few
ASSAVGNQPQH
>TRBJ2-1|TRBD2|TRBV6-2/TRBV6-3|15|few
ASSFNQLAGVDNEQF
>TRBJ2-5|-|TRBV10-3|9|-
AIRRQETQY
>TRBJ2-3|-|TRBV6-1|13|many
ASLTRNPTTDTQY
>TRBJ2-1|-|TRBV18|12|-
ASSPSVTNNEQF
>TRBJ2-7|TRBD2|TRBV7-4|14|-
ASSPRRLASSYEQY
>TRBJ1-1|-|TRBV6-5|12|many
ASSWGRDHTEAF
>TRBJ1-2|-|TRBV4-1|13|few
ASSQSRPGVDGYT
>TRBJ2-3|TRBD2|TRBV20-1|14|few
SARDGLRGGTDTQY
>TRBJ2-5|-|TRBV6-2/TRBV6-3|12|-
ASSYVGLQETQY
>TRBJ2-7|-|TRBV30|10|-
ALPRTPYEQY
>TRBJ2-7|-|TRBV6-1|13|-
ASRIGPTVVYEQY
>TRBJ2-3|TRBD2|TRBV7-2|14|-
ASSLMGGGSTDTQY
>TRBJ1-5|-|TRBV10-3|13|-
AISDGGFGNQPQH
>TRBJ1-5|TRBD1|TRBV7-9|11|few
ASSFGQGEPQH
>TRBJ2-3|TRBD2|TRBV28|15|few
ASSFYGREEVTDTQY
>TRBJ2-4|TRBD1|TRBV3-1|10|-
ASRGTGDIQY
>TRBJ2-2|-|TRBV11-2|13|few
ASSLRGAITGELF
>TRBJ2-5|-|TRBV28|13|few
ASRLGERLQETQY
>TRBJ1-2|TRBD1|TRBV12-3/TRBV12-4|18|many
ASSDDRVFAAMDLNYGYT
>TRBJ2-7|TRBD2|TRBV20-1|12|-
SASLREGSYEQY